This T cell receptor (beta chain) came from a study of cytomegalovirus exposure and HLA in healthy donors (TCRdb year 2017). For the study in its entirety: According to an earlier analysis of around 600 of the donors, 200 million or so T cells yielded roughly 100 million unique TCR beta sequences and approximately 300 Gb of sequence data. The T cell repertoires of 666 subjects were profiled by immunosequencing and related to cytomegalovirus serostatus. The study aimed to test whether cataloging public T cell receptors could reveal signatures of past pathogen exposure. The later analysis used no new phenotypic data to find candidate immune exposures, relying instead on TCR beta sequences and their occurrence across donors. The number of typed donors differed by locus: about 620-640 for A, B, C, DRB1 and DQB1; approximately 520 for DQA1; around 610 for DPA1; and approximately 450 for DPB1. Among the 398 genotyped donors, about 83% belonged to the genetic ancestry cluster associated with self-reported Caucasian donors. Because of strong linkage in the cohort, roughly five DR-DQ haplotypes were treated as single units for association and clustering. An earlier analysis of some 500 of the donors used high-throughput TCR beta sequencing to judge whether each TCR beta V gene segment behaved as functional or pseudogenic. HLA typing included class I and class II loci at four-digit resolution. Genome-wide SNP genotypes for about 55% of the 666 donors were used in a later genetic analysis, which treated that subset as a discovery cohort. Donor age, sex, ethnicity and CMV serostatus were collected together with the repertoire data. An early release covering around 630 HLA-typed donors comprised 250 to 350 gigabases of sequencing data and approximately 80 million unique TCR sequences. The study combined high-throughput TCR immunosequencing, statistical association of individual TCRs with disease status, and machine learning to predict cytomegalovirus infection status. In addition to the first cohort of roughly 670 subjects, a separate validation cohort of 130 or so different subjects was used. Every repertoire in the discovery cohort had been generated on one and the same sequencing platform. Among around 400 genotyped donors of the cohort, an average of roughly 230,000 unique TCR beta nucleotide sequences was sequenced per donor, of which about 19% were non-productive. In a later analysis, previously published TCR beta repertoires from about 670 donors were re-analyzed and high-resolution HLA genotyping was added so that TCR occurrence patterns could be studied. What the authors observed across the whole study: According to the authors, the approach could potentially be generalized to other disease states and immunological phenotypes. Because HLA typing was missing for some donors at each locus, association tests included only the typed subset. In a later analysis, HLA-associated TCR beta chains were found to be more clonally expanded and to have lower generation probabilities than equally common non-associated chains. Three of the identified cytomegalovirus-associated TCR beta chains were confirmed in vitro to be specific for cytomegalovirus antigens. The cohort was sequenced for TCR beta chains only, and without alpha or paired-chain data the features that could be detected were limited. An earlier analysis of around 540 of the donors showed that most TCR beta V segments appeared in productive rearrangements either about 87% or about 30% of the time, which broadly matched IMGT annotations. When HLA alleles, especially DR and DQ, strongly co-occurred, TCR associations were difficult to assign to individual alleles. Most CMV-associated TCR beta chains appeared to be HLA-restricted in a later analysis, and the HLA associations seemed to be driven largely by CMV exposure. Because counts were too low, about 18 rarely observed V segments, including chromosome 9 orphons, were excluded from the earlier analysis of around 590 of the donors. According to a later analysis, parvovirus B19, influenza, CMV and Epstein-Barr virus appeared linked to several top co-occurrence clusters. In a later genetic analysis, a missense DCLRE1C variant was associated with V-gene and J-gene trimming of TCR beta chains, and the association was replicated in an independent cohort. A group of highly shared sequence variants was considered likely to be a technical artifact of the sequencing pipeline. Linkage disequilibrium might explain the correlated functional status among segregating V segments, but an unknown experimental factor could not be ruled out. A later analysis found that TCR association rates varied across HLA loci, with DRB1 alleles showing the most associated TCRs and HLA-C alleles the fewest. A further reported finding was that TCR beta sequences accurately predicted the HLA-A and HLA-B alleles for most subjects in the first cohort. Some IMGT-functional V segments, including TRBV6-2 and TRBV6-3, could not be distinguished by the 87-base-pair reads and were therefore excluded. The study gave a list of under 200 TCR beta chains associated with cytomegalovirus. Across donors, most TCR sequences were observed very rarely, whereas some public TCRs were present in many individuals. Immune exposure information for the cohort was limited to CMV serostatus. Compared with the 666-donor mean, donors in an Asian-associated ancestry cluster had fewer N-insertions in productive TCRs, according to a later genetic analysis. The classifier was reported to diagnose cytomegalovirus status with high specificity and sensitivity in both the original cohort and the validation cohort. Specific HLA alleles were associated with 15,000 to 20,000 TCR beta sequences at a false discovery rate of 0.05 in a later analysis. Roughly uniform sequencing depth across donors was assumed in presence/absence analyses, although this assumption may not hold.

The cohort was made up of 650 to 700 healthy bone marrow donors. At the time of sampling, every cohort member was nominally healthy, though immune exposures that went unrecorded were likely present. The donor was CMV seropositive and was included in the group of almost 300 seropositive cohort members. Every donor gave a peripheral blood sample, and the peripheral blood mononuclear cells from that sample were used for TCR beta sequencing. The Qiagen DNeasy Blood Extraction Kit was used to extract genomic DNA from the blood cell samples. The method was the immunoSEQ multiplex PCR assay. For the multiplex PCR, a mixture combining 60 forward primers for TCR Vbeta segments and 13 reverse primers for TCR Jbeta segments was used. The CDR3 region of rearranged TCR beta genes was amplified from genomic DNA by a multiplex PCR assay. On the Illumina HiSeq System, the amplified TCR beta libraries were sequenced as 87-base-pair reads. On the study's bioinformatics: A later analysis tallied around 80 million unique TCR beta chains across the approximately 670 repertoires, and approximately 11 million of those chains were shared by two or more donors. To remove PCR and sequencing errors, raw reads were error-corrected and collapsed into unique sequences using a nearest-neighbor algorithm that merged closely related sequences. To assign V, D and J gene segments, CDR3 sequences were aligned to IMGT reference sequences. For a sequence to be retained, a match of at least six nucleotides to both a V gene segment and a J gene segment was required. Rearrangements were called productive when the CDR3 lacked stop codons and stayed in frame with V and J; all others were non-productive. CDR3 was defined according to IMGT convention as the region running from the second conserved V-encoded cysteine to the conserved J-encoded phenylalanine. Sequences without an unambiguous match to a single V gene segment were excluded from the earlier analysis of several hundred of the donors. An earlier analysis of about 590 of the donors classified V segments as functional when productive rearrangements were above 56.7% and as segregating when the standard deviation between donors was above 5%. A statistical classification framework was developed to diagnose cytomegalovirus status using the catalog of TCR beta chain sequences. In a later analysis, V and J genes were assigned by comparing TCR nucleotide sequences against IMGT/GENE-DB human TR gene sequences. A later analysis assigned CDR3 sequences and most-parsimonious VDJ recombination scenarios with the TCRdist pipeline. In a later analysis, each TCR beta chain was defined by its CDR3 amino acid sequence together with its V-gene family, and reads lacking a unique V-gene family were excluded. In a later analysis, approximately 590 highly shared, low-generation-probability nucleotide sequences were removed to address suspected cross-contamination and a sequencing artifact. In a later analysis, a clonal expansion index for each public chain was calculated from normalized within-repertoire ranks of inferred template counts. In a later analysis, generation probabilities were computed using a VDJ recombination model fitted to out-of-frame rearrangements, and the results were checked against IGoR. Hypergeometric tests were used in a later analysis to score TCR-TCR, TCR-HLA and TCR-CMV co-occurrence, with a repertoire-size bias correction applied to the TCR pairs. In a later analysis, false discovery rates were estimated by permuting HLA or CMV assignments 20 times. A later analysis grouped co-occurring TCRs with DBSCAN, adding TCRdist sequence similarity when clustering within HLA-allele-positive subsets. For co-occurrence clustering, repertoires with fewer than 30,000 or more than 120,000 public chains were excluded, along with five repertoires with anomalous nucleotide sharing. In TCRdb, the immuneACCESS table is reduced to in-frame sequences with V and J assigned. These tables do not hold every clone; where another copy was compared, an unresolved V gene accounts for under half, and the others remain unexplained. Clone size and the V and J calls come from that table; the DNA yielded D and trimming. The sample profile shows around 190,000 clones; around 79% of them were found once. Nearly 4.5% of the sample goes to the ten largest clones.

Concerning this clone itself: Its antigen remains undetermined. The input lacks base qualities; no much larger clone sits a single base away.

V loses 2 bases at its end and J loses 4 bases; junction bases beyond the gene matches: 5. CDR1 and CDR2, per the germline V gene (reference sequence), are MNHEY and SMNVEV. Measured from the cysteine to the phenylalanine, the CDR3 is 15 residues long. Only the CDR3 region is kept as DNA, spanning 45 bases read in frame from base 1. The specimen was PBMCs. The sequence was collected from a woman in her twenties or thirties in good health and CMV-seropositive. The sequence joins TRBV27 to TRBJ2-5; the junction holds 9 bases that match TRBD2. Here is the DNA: TGTGCCAGCAGTTTAGAGGGCGGGGGGGGAGAGACCCAGTACTTC. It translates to CASSLEGGGGETQYF.